Sequencing of this TCR beta chain was carried out in a study of beta chain features in type 1 diabetes. The study's findings and limits: Shorter TCRB CDR3s, moderately but significantly so, were found in Type 1 diabetes patients in all four CD4+ subsets.

Sequencing targeted expressed TCRB transcripts, as all isolated RNA had been reverse transcribed. The method was immunoSEQ multiplex PCR; TCRdb's version includes in-frame clones alone and lacks a portion of them. This table has about 660,000 clones, over 11% appearing once. About this clone itself: The antigen is not known.

This sequence was found in a young man with type 1 diabetes. The sample taken for sequencing was naive CD4+ T cells from blood.

The CDR3 bases are TGTGCCAGCACGGGCACTGAAGCTTTCTTT. This sequence encodes CASTGTEAFF. The chain combines TRBV6-9 with TRBJ1-1; D gene ambiguous. Germline V gives CDR1 MNHGY, CDR2 SVAAGI. This CDR3 comprises 10 residues. Between the trimmed V and J ends, which lost 7 bases and 4 bases, there was a span of 4 bases.